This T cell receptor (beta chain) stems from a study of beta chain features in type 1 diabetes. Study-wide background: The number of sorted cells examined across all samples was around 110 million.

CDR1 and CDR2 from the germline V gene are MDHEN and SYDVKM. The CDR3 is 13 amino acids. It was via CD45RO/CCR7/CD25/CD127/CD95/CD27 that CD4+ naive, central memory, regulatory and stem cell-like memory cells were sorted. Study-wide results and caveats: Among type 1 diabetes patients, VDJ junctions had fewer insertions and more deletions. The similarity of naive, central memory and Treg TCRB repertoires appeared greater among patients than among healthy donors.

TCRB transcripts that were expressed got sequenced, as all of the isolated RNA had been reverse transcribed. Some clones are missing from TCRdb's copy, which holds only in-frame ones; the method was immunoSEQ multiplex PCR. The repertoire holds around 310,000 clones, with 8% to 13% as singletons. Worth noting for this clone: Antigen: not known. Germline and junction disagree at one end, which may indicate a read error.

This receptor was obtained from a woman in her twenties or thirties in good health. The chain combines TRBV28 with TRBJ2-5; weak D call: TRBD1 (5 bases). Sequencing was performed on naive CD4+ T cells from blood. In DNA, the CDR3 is TGTGCCAGCACAGGGTTTTACCAAGGGACCCAGTACTTC. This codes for CASTGFYQGTQYF.